Many counts were recorded for the clone carrying this T cell receptor beta chain. Assembly of TCR beta libraries relied on iRepertoire HTBI primers together with Arm-PCR of CDR3 regions. TCRdb reprocessed the multiplex PCR reads via MiXCR and lists one record per CDR3 protein. Of roughly 500,000 distinct CDR3 sequences in the sample, roughly 21% were seen once. This sample was included in a study of regulatory T cells in long-lasting Graves disease. The V segment lost 1 base and the J segment 3 bases; nucleotides outside the gene matches: 6. The CDR3 loop spans 16 amino acids. The germline gives CDR1 SGHVS, CDR2 FQNEAQ. Time point here: persistent/refractory GD, antithyroid drugs over 5 years with positive TRAb. Extracted PBMC RNA gave rise to the TCR library.

The chain joins TRBV7-8 to TRBJ2-5, with 9 bases lining up with TRBD2. The specimen comprised peripheral blood mononuclear cells (PBMCs), sampled when the disease was refractory, from a patient treated with antithyroid drugs. The sequence was obtained from a female donor with Graves disease. CDR3 sequence reads: CASSLVFRGREETQYF. As DNA, the CDR3 is TGTGCCAGCAGCTTAGTATTCCGCGGGAGGGAAGAGACCCAGTACTTC.